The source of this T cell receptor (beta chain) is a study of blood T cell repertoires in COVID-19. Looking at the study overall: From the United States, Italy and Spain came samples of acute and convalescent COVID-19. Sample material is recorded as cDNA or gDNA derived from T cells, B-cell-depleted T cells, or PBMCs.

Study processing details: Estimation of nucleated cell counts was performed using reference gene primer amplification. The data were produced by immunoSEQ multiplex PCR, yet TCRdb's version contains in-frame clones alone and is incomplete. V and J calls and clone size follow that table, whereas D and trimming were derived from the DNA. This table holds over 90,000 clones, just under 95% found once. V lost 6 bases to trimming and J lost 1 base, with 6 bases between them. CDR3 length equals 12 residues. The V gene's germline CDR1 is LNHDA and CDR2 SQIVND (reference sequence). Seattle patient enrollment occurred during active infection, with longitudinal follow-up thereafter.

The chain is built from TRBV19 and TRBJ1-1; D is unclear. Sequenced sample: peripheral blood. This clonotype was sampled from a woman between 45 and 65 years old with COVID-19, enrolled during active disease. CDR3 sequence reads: CASRIGNTEAFF. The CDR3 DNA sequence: TGTGCCAGTAGAATCGGGAACACTGAAGCTTTCTTT.